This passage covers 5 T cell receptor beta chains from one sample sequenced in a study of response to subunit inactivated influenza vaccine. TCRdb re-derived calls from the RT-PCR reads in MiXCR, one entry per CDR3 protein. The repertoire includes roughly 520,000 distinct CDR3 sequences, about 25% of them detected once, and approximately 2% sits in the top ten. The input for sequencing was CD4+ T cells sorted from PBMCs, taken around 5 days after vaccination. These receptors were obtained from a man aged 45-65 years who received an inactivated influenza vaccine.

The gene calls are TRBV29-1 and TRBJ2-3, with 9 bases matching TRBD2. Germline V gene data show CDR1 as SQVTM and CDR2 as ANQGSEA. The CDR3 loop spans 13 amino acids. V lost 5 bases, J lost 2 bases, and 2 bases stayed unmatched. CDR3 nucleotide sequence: TGCAGCGTTAGCGGGGGGACCACAGATACGCAGTATTTT. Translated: CSVSGGTTDTQYF.

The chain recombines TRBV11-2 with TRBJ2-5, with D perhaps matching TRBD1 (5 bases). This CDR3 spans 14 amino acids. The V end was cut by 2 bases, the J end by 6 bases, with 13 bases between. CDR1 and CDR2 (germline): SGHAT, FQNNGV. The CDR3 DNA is TGTGCCAGCAGCTTACCCCTCCGGACACAGACCCAGTACTTC. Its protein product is CASSLPLRTQTQYF.

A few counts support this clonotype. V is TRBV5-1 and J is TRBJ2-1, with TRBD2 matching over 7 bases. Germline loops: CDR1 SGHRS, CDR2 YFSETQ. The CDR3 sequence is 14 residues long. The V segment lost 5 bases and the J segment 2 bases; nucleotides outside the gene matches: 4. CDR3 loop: CASRGTNTYNEQFF. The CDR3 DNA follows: TGCGCCAGCAGGGGGACTAACACCTACAATGAGCAGTTCTTC.

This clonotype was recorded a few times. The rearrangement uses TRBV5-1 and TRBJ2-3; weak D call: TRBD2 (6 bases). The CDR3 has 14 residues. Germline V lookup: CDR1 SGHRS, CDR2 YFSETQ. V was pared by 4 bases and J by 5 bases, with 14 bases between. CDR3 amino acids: CASSLLRLEDTQYF. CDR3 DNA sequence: TGCGCCAGCAGCCTACTAAGACTAGAAGATACGCAGTATTTT.

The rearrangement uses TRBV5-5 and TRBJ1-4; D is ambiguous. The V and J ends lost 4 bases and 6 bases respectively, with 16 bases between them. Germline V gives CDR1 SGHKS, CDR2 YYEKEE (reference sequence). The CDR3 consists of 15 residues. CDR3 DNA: TGTGCCAGCAGCCTGGAGCCTGAATCCTATGAAAAACTGTTTTTT. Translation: CASSLEPESYEKLFF.